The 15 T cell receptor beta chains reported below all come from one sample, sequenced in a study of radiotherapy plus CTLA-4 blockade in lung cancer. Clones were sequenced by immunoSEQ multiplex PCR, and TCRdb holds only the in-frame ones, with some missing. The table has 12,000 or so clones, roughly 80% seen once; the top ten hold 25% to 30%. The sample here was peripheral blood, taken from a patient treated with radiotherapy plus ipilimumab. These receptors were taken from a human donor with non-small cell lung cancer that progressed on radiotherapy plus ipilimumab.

The CDR3 DNA follows: TGTGCCAGCAGTTACGGGCAGGGGGGTGCCGGGGAGCTGTTTTTT. Its protein product is CASSYGQGGAGELFF. V gene TRBV6-5 combines with J gene TRBJ2-2; TRBD1 is a possible D gene (7 bases). This CDR3 has 15 amino acids. Trimming cost V 2 bases and J 6 bases, with 13 bases left between them. CDR1 and CDR2 from the germline V gene are MNHEY and SVGAGI.

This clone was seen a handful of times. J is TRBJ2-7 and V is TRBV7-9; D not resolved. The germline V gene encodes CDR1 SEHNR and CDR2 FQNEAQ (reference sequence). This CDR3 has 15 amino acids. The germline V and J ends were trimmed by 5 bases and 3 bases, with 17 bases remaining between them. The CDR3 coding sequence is TGTGCCAGCAGCCCTAGGACCGCAATAGGCTACGAGCAGTACTTC. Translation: CASSPRTAIGYEQYF.

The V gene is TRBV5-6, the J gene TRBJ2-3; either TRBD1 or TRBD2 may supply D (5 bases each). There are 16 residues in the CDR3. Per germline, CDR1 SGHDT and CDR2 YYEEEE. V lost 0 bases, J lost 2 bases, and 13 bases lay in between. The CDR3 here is CASSLGYEGNTDTQYF. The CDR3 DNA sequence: TGTGCCAGCAGCTTGGGCTACGAGGGGAACACAGATACGCAGTATTTT.

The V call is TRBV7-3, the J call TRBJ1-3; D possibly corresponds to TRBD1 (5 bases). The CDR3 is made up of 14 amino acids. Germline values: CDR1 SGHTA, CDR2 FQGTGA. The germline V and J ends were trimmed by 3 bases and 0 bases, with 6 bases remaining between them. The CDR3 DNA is TGTGCCAGCAGCTTGGGGGGCTCTGGAAACACCATATATTTT. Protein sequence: CASSLGGSGNTIYF.

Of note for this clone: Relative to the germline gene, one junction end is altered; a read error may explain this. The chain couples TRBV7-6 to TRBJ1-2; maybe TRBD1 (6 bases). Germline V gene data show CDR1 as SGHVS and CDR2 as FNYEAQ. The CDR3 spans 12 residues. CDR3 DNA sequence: TGTGCCAGCAGTTTAGGGGGAACTGGCTACACCTTC. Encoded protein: CASSLGGTGYTF.

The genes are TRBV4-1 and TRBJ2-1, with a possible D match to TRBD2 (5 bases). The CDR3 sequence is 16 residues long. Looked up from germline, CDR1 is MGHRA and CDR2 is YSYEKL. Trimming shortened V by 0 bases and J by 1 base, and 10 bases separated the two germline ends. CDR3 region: CASSQERDGSYNEQFF. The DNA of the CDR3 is TGCGCCAGCAGCCAAGAACGGGATGGATCCTACAATGAGCAGTTCTTC.

DNA of the CDR3: TGTGCCAGCAGGGCGGACAGGGGAATCCTCTATGGCTACACCTTC. It yields the protein CASRADRGILYGYTF. The V gene is TRBV2, the J gene TRBJ1-2, with 9 positions matching TRBD1. The CDR3 contains 15 residues. V was pared by 6 bases and J by 4 bases, with 9 bases of the junction left unmatched. CDR1 SNHLY and CDR2 FYNNEI come from the germline V gene.

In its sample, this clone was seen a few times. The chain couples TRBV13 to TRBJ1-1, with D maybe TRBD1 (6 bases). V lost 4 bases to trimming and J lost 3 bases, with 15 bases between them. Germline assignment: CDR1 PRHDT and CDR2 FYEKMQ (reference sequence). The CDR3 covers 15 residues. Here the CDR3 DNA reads TGTGCCAGCAGCTCCCGACAGGATTTGGACACTGAAGCTTTCTTT. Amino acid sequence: CASSSRQDLDTEAFF.

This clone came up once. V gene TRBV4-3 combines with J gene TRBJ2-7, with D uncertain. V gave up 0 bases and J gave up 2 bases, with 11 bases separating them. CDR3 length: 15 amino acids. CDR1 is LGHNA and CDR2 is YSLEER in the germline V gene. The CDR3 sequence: CASSQDFPGPYEQYF. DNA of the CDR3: TGCGCCAGCAGCCAAGATTTTCCGGGCCCCTACGAGCAGTACTTC.

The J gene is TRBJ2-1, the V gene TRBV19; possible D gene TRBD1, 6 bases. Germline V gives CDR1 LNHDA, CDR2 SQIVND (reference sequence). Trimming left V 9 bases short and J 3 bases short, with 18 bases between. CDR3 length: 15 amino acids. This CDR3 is CARRGKSGVYNEQFF. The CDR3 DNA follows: TGTGCCAGAAGGGGGAAAAGCGGTGTCTACAATGAGCAGTTCTTC.

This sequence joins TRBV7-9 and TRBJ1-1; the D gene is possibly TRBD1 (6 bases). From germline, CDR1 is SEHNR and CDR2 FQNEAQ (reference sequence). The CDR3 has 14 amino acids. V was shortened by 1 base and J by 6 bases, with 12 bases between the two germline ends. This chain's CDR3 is CASSLVRGAPEAFF. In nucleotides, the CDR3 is TGTGCCAGCAGCTTAGTGAGGGGGGCCCCTGAAGCTTTCTTT.

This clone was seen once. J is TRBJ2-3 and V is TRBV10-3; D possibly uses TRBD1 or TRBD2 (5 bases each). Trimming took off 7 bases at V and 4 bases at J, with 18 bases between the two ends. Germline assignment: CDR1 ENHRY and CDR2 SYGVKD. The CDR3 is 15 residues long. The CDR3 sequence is CAINPGPPAPDTQYF. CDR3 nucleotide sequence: TGTGCCATCAATCCGGGACCGCCAGCCCCAGATACGCAGTATTTT.

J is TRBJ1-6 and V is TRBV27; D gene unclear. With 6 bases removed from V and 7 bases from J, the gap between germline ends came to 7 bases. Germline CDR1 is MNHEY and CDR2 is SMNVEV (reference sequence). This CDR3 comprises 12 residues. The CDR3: CASRDMNSPLHF. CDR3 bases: TGTGCCAGCAGAGACATGAATTCACCCCTCCACTTT.

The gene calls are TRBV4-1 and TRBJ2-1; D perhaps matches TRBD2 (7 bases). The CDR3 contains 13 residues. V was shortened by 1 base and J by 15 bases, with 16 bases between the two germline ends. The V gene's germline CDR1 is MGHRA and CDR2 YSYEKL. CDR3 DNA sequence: TGCGCCAGCAGCCAAGTAATGGGGGGGCCCTGGTTCTTC. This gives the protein CASSQVMGGPWFF.

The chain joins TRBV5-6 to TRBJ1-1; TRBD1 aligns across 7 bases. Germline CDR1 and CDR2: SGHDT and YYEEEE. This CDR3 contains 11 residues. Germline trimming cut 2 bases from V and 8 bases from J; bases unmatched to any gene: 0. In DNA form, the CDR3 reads TGTGCCAGCAGCTTACAGGGGGAAGCTTTCTTT. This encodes CASSLQGEAFF. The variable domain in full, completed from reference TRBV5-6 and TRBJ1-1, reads DAGVTQSPTHLIKTRGQQVTLRCSPKSGHDTVSWYQQALGQGPQFIFQYYEEEERQRGNFPDRFSGHQFPNYSSELNVNALLLGDSALYLCASSLQGEAFFGQGTRLTVV.